These 14 T cell receptor beta chains were sequenced from one sample in a study of control samples from healthy donors and cancer patients (dated by TCRdb to the early 2020s). To prepare the library, the immunoSEQ multiplex PCR assay was applied. TCRdb re-hosts the immuneACCESS table, in-frame sequences only. Its copies lack some clones; in the studies checked, an unresolved V gene accounts for under half of them, and the cause for the rest is not known. For this sample the table gives 2,000 to 2,500 clones, of which approximately 96% were detected only once. About 11% of the sample goes to the ten largest clones. Material for sequencing was PBMCs. These receptors originate from a man between 70 and 80 years old with colorectal cancer.

The genes are TRBV5-4 and TRBJ1-1; D might be TRBD1 (6 bases). V was pared by 10 bases and J by 0 bases, with 13 bases between. Germline CDR1 and CDR2: SGHNT and YYREEE (reference sequence). The CDR3 consists of 13 residues. CDR3 in amino acids: CAAGWGLNTEAFF. As DNA, the CDR3 is TGTGCCGCCGGATGGGGGCTGAACACTGAAGCTTTCTTT.

The rearrangement joins TRBV6-5 to TRBJ2-5; 7 bases are a match to TRBD1. V dropped 6 bases and J dropped 3; count of bases not matched to a gene: 7. CDR3 length: 14 residues. Germline CDR1 and CDR2: MNHEY and SVGAGI. The CDR3 region is CASSSRGGEETQYF. CDR3 DNA sequence: TGTGCCAGCAGCTCGAGAGGGGGCGAAGAGACCCAGTACTTC.

The chain links TRBV11-1 to TRBJ1-1, with unresolved D. Looked up from germline, CDR1 is SGHAT and CDR2 is FQDESV (reference sequence). The CDR3 length is 13 residues. Between the trimmed V and J ends, which lost 4 bases and 1 base, there was a span of 7 bases. The CDR3 DNA follows: TGTGCCAGCAGCTCCACGGAGAACACTGAAGCTTTCTTT. It is translated as CASSSTENTEAFF.

This chain joins TRBV11-1 and TRBJ2-7, with 15 bases aligning to TRBD2. The CDR3 loop spans 16 amino acids. The germline CDR1 and CDR2 sequences are SGHAT and FQDESV (reference sequence). Germline trimming cut 4 bases from V and 5 bases from J; bases unmatched to any gene: 6. Written as DNA, the CDR3 is TGTGCCAGCAGCTCGGGACTAGCGGGAGGTCAGAACGAGCAGTACTTC. Protein sequence: CASSSGLAGGQNEQYF.

The CDR3 is CASSVGREAEAFF. The DNA of the CDR3 is TGTGCCAGCAGCGTAGGAAGGGAGGCTGAAGCTTTCTTT. The gene calls are TRBV7-3 and TRBJ1-1; D gene unclear. Germline values: CDR1 SGHTA, CDR2 FQGTGA. V was cut by 5 bases and J by 6 bases, with 13 bases left in between. The CDR3 covers 13 residues.

The chain uses TRBV28 and TRBJ2-7; the D call may be TRBD1 or TRBD2 (6 bases each). V lost 3 bases to trimming and J lost 5 bases, with 14 bases between them. The CDR3 spans 14 residues. CDR1 and CDR2 (germline): MDHEN, SYDVKM. The CDR3 reads CASSLGGRVHEQYF. In nucleotides, the CDR3 is TGTGCCAGCAGTTTGGGGGGCAGGGTCCACGAGCAGTACTTC.

In this sample, this clone turned up once. The chain combines TRBV7-2 with TRBJ1-2; TRBD1 might be the D (5 bases). V lost 1 base to trimming and J lost 8 bases, with 11 bases between them. The V gene's germline CDR1 is SGHTA and CDR2 FQGNSA. This CDR3 region has 13 residues. In DNA form, the CDR3 reads TGTGCCAGCAGCTTAGAAGGGGCCTGGGGCTACACCTTC. Translating it yields CASSLEGAWGYTF.

The count of this clone is one. CDR3 residues: CASSLTDLSAANTGELFF. The CDR3 DNA is TGTGCCAGCAGCTTAACGGATCTCTCGGCGGCGAACACCGGGGAGCTGTTTTTT. The rearrangement links TRBV7-3 to TRBJ2-2, with D hard to call. Germline values: CDR1 SGHTA, CDR2 FQGTGA. Trimming cost V 0 bases and J 0 bases, with 14 bases left between them. There are 18 residues in the CDR3.

Written as DNA, the CDR3 is TGTGCCAGCGGGGAGAACACCGGGGAGCTGTTTTTT. It encodes CASGENTGELFF. The rearrangement links TRBV11-1 to TRBJ2-2; D gene unclear. The CDR3 contains 12 residues. Between the trimmed V and J ends, which lost 8 bases and 1 base, there was a span of 5 bases. Germline V gene data show CDR1 as SGHAT and CDR2 as FQDESV (reference sequence). Together with reference TRBV11-1 and TRBJ2-2, the CDR3 gives the full variable domain: EAEVAQSPRYKITEKSQAVAFWCDPISGHATLYWYRQILGQGPELLVQFQDESVVDDSQLPKDRFSAERLKGVDSTLKIQPAELGDSAMYLCASGENTGELFFGEGSRLTVL.

This clone was recorded only once. The V gene is TRBV5-4, the J gene TRBJ2-7; a possible D gene is TRBD2 (5 bases). The CDR3 is 14 residues long. V was shortened by 0 bases and J by 3 bases, with 10 bases between the two germline ends. Germline CDR1 SGHNT, CDR2 YYREEE (reference sequence). The CDR3 here is CASSLGGSDYEQYF. The CDR3 region has the DNA TGTGCCAGCAGCTTGGGAGGGTCGGACTACGAGCAGTACTTC.

CDR3 protein: CASSTSGRAGEQFF. Written as DNA, the CDR3 is TGTGCCAGCAGTACTAGCGGGAGGGCCGGTGAGCAGTTCTTC. This chain links TRBV25-1 with TRBJ2-1; 13 positions agree with TRBD2. The trim removed 5 bases at V and 9 bases at J, leaving 4 bases unmatched. The CDR3 has 14 amino acids. Germline loops: CDR1 MGHDK, CDR2 SYGVNS.

The chain couples TRBV6-5 to TRBJ2-7; 7 bases line up with TRBD1. J was trimmed by 2 bases and V by 7 bases; bases with no gene match: 5. CDR3 length: 13 residues. Looked up from germline, CDR1 is MNHEY and CDR2 is SVGAGI. The DNA for the CDR3 is TGTGCCAGCACCCCCGGGACAGCCTACGAGCAGTACTTC. This sequence encodes CASTPGTAYEQYF.

The rearrangement joins TRBV3-1 (or the pseudogene TRBV3-2) to TRBJ1-6; 7 bases align to TRBD1. This CDR3 has 15 residues. Germline values: CDR1 LGHDT, CDR2 YNNKEL (reference sequence). The J segment lost 5 bases and the V segment lost 4 bases, leaving 5 bases of the junction unmatched. Here the CDR3 reads CASSLRDRDNSPLHF. As DNA, the CDR3 is TGTGCCAGCAGCCTACGGGACAGAGATAATTCACCCCTCCACTTT.

In its sample, this clone was seen once. J is TRBJ2-7 and V is TRBV9; D is perhaps TRBD2 (5 bases). Per germline, CDR1 SGDLS and CDR2 YYNGEE. The V end lost 0 bases, the J end lost 3 bases, and 13 bases lay between the germline ends. The CDR3 is 15 residues long. CDR3 DNA sequence: TGTGCCAGCAGCGTAGCTGAGGGCGGATACTACGAGCAGTACTTC. Translation: CASSVAEGGYYEQYF.